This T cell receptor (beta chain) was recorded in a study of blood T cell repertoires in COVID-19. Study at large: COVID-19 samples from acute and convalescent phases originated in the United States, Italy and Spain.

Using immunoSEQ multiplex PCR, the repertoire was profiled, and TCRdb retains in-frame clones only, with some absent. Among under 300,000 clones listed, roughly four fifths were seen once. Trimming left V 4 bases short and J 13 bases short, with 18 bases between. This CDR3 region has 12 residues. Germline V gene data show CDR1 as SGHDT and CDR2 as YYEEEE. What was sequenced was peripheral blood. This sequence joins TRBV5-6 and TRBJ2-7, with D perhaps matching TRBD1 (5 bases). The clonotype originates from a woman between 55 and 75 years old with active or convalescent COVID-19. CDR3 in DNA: TGTGCCAGCAGCCAACAAGACAGAACCTTTTACTTC. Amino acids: CASSQQDRTFYF.